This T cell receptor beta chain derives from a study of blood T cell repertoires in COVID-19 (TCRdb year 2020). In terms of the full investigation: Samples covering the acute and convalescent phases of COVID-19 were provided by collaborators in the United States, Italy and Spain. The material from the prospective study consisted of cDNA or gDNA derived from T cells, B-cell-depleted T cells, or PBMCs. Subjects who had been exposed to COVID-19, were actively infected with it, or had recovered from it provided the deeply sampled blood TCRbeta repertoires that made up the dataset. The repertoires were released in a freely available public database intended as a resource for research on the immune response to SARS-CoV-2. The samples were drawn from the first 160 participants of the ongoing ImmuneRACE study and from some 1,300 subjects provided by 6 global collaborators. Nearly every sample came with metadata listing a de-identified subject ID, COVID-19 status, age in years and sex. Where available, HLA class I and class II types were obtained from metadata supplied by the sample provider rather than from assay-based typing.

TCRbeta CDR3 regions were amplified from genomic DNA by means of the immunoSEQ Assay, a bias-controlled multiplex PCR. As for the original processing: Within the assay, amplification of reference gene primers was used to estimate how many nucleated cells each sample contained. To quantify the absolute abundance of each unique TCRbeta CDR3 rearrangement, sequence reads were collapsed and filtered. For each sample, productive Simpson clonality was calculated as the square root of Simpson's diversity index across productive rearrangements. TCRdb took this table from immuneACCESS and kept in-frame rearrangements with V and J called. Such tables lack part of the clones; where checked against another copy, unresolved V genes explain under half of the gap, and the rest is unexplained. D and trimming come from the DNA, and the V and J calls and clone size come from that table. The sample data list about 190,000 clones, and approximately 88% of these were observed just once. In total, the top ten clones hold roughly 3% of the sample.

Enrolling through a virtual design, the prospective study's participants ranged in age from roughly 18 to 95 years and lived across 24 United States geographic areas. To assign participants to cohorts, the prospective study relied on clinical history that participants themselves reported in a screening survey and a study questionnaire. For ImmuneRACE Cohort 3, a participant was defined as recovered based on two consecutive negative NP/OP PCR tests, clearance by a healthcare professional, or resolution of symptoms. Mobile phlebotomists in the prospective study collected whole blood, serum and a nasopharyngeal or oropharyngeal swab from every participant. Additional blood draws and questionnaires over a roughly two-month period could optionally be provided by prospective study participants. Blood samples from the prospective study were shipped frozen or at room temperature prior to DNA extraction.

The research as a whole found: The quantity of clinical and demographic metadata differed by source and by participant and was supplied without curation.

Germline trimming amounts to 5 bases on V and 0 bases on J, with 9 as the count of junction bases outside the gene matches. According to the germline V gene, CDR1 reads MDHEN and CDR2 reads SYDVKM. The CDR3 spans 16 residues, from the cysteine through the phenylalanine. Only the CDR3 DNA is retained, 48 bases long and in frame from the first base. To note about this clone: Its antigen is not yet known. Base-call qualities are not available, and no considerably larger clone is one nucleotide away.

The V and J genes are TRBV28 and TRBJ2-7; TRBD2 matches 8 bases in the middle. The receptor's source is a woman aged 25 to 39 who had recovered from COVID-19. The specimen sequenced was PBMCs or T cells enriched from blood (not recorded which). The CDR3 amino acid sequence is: CASSMGGSGDSYEQYF. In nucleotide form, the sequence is TGTGCCAGCAGTATGGGCGGTAGCGGGGACTCCTACGAGCAGTACTTC. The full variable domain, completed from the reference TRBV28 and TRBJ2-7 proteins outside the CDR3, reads DVKVTQSSRYLVKRTGEKVFLECVQDMDHENMFWYRQDPGLGLRLIYFSYDVKMKEKGDIPEGYSVSREKKERFSLILESASTNQTSMYLCASSMGGSGDSYEQYFGPGTRLTVT.